Each of the 27 T cell receptor beta chains below was sequenced from the same sample in a study of control samples from healthy donors and cancer patients. Assay: immunoSEQ multiplex PCR; the TCRdb copy retains only in-frame clones and omits some. The sample lists around 190,000 clones, around nine tenths occurring once. The sample consisted of blood. Receptors originate from a man aged 30-40 years in good health.

The CDR3 here is CASSFDSFGTPLHF. The DNA for the CDR3 is TGCGCCAGCAGCTTCGACAGTTTTGGGACACCCCTCCACTTT. The chain employs TRBV5-1 and TRBJ1-6; perhaps TRBD1 as D (5 bases). The CDR3 totals 14 residues. Germline V gives CDR1 SGHRS, CDR2 YFSETQ. With 2 bases removed from V and 11 bases from J, the gap between germline ends came to 14 bases.

About this clone itself: This specimen includes other DNA sequences encoding the same CDR3. The CDR3 bases are TGTGCCAGCAGTTTAGGGGGACAGACCTACGAGCAGTACTTC. It is translated as CASSLGGQTYEQYF. The chain combines TRBV27 with TRBJ2-7; 7 bases agree with TRBD1. This CDR3 is built from 14 residues. V lost 2 bases and J lost 2; bases outside the gene matches: 3. The germline CDR1 and CDR2 sequences are MNHEY and SMNVEV (reference sequence).

The chain uses TRBV27 and TRBJ2-7, with unresolved D. This CDR3 is 12 amino acids long. The germline gives CDR1 MNHEY, CDR2 SMNVEV (reference sequence). V was pared by 3 bases and J by 3 bases, with 6 bases between. CDR3 nucleotides: TGTGCCAGCAGTTTTAACGGCTACGAGCAGTACTTC. Translation: CASSFNGYEQYF.

In DNA, the CDR3 is TGTGCCAGCAGTTTCCCCGGGCAGGTTTCGAACACCGGGGAGCTGTTTTTT. Translated: CASSFPGQVSNTGELFF. This chain links TRBV28 with TRBJ2-2; no firm D call. Trimming took off 3 bases at V and 0 bases at J, with 14 bases between the two ends. Germline CDR1 is MDHEN and CDR2 is SYDVKM. This CDR3 comprises 17 residues.

The V and J genes are TRBV19 and TRBJ1-1; D is unresolved. V was clipped by 8 bases and J by 4 bases, with 17 bases between them. The CDR3 runs 14 residues. Looked up from germline, CDR1 is LNHDA and CDR2 is SQIVND (reference sequence). The CDR3 DNA sequence: TGTGCCAGTGAACCATTCCCGGGTGCCACTGAAGCTTTCTTT. It codes for CASEPFPGATEAFF.

This chain uses TRBV28 with TRBJ2-7; TRBD1 matches 10 bases. J gave up 2 bases and V 7 bases, and 2 bases lay outside the gene matches. Germline V gene sequence: CDR1 MDHEN, CDR2 SYDVKM. The CDR3 sequence is 13 residues long. This CDR3 reads CASTGTGAYEQYF. For the CDR3, the DNA is TGTGCCAGCACGGGGACAGGGGCCTACGAGCAGTACTTC. Supplemented by reference TRBV28 and TRBJ2-7, the full variable domain reads DVKVTQSSRYLVKRTGEKVFLECVQDMDHENMFWYRQDPGLGLRLIYFSYDVKMKEKGDIPEGYSVSREKKERFSLILESASTNQTSMYLCASTGTGAYEQYFGPGTRLTVT.

In DNA, the CDR3 is TGTGCCAGCAGTTTATTGGACAGGGACAATTCACCCCTCCACTTT. Its translation is CASSLLDRDNSPLHF. The chain is built from TRBV28 and TRBJ1-6; 8 positions agree with TRBD1. Germline CDR1 reads MDHEN; CDR2 reads SYDVKM. CDR3 size: 15 residues. J lost 7 bases, V lost 1 base, and 3 bases had no gene match.

V and J are TRBV5-1 and TRBJ1-2; tentative D call: TRBD1 (6 bases). The CDR3 is 13 amino acids. Trimming removed 3 bases at V and 7 bases at J, with 13 bases between. The germline gives CDR1 SGHRS, CDR2 YFSETQ. The chain's CDR3 is CASSSPGEGGYTF. CDR3 nucleotide sequence: TGCGCCAGCAGCTCCCCAGGGGAAGGTGGCTACACCTTC.

This clone was observed a single time. The chain is built from TRBV6-5 and TRBJ1-5; D not resolved. The V gene's germline CDR1 is MNHEY and CDR2 SVGAGI. V dropped 7 bases and J dropped 0 bases, with 10 bases sitting between them. The CDR3 consists of 14 residues. CDR3 in amino acids: CASTATPSNQPQHF. Here the CDR3 DNA reads TGTGCCAGCACGGCAACGCCTAGCAATCAGCCCCAGCATTTT.

The chain recombines TRBV6-1 with TRBJ2-2, with TRBD2 matching 14 bases. Germline CDR1 and CDR2: MNHNS and SASEGT. V lost 4 bases to trimming and J lost 2 bases; unmatched junction nucleotides: 3. This CDR3 comprises 17 residues. The CDR3: CASSGGLAGGNTGELFF. CDR3 DNA sequence: TGTGCCAGCAGTGGAGGACTAGCGGGAGGAAACACCGGGGAGCTGTTTTTT.

The chain joins TRBV18 to TRBJ2-1; D possibly corresponds to TRBD1 (5 bases). Germline V gene lookup returns CDR1 KGHSH and CDR2 LQKENI. The CDR3 length is 11 residues. V was clipped by 1 base and J by 10 bases, with 5 bases between them. CDR3 coding DNA: TGTGCCAGCTCACCACAGGGGGAGCAGTTCTTC. This gives the protein CASSPQGEQFF.

This clone appeared a single time. CDR3 in DNA: TGTGCCAGCAGCTTAAACGAGCGGTCCTACAATGAGCAGTTCTTC. It specifies CASSLNERSYNEQFF. The V call is TRBV7-3, the J call TRBJ2-1, with D perhaps matching TRBD2 (5 bases). Trimming took off 1 base at V and 1 base at J, with 8 bases between the two ends. CDR3 length equals 15 residues. Germline lookup yields CDR1 SGHTA and CDR2 FQGTGA.

This clone was detected only a few times. The chain links TRBV29-1 to TRBJ2-7; 9 bases are shared with TRBD1. CDR3 size: 12 residues. Germline V gene sequence: CDR1 SQVTM, CDR2 ANQGSEA. V was pared by 7 bases and J by 1 base, with 2 bases of the junction left unmatched. CDR3 in amino acids: CSGGQGSYEQYF. The CDR3 nucleotides are TGCAGCGGTGGACAGGGGTCCTACGAGCAGTACTTC.

The chain has TRBV18 and TRBJ2-5; D is undetermined. V shed 0 bases and J shed 4 bases, with 3 bases lying between them. The CDR3 runs to 12 residues. Germline CDR1 is KGHSH and CDR2 is LQKENI. In DNA form, the CDR3 reads TGTGCCAGCTCACCACCGGGAGAGACCCAGTACTTC. Translated, it gives CASSPPGETQYF.

The chain is built from TRBV2 and TRBJ2-2; 9 bases line up with TRBD1. The CDR3 totals 15 residues. With V trimmed by 6 bases and J by 5 bases, 7 bases remained unmatched. CDR1 and CDR2 (germline): SNHLY, FYNNEI. The CDR3 sequence: CASRQDRGWTGELFF. In DNA form, the CDR3 reads TGTGCCAGCAGACAGGACAGGGGTTGGACCGGGGAGCTGTTTTTT.

The CDR3 DNA sequence: TGCGCCAGCAGCTGGGGACTAGCGGACTACCGGGAGACCCAGTACTTC. It translates to CASSWGLADYRETQYF. The chain is built from TRBV5-1 and TRBJ2-5; 11 bases match TRBD2. J gave up 5 bases and V 3 bases, and 9 bases lay outside the gene matches. Per germline, CDR1 SGHRS and CDR2 YFSETQ. The CDR3 loop spans 16 amino acids.

This chain connects TRBV6-2 or TRBV6-3 to TRBJ2-5; weak D call: TRBD1 (6 bases). Trimming shortened V by 6 bases and J by 4 bases, and 12 bases separated the two germline ends. This CDR3 has 13 residues. Germline V gives CDR1 MNHEY, CDR2 SVGEGT. The CDR3 nucleotides read TGTGCCAGCAGCCAGGGGCGTCTAGAGACCCAGTACTTC. It codes for CASSQGRLETQYF.

For this clone: The sample carries other DNA sequences with the same CDR3. This chain links TRBV7-9 with TRBJ1-4; no firm D call. This CDR3 has 12 residues. Trimming shortened V by 5 bases and J by 7 bases, and 8 bases separated the two germline ends. CDR1 is SEHNR, CDR2 FQNEAQ, per germline (reference sequence). In nucleotides, the CDR3 is TGTGCCAGCAGCCCACGTGGTGAAAAACTGTTTTTT. Protein: CASSPRGEKLFF.

The chain couples TRBV3-1 (or the pseudogene TRBV3-2) to TRBJ1-1; 7 bases map to TRBD1. CDR3 length: 14 amino acids. Trimming cost V 1 base and J 6 bases; bases outside gene matches: 5. From germline, CDR1 is LGHDT and CDR2 YNNKEL (reference sequence). As DNA, the CDR3 is TGTGCCAGCAGCCAAGTTGCAGGGGGTGCTGAAGCTTTCTTT. Encoded protein: CASSQVAGGAEAFF.

This clone is a singleton in its sample. V usage is TRBV18 and J usage is TRBJ2-3, with D unresolved. Germline V gene data show CDR1 as KGHSH and CDR2 as LQKENI. V lost 3 bases and J lost 6, with 7 bases in between. This CDR3 has 12 residues. CDR3 sequence: CASSPTGDTQYF. CDR3 DNA sequence: TGTGCCAGCTCACCGACGGGTGATACGCAGTATTTT.

The gene calls are TRBV5-1 and TRBJ1-6; a possible D gene is TRBD1 (6 bases). The CDR3 loop spans 15 amino acids. Germline loops: CDR1 SGHRS, CDR2 YFSETQ. Between the trimmed V and J ends, which lost 2 bases and 7 bases, there was a span of 13 bases. The CDR3 DNA reads TGCGCCAGCAGCTTTTTGGGGGGCACGAATTCACCCCTCCACTTT. Encoded protein: CASSFLGGTNSPLHF.

This chain connects TRBV6-2 or TRBV6-3 to TRBJ2-7, with D perhaps matching TRBD2 (6 bases). V was pared by 4 bases and J by 7 bases, with 11 bases between. The germline V gene has CDR1 MNHEY and CDR2 SVGEGT. The CDR3 is made up of 12 amino acids. This CDR3 is CASSLGLAEQYF. CDR3 DNA: TGTGCCAGCAGTTTAGGGCTAGCGGAGCAGTACTTC.

This clone was seen once. The genes are TRBV6-5 and TRBJ1-1; D is uncertain. Trimming took 4 bases from V and 7 from J, leaving 13 bases between them. The germline gives CDR1 MNHEY, CDR2 SVGAGI. The CDR3 loop spans 13 amino acids. CDR3 nucleotide sequence: TGTGCCAGCAGTTCAGACCTATTCCATGAAGCTTTCTTT. It yields the protein CASSSDLFHEAFF.

This clone occurred a few times. V is TRBV7-6 and J is TRBJ2-3, with 10 nucleotides matching TRBD1. The V segment lost 5 bases and the J segment 4 bases; nucleotides outside the gene matches: 12. The CDR3 sequence is 17 residues long. Germline CDR1 reads SGHVS; CDR2 reads FNYEAQ. Here the CDR3 DNA reads TGTGCCAGCAGCCCCCACCTGGGACAGGGGAGGCCAGATACGCAGTATTTT. It translates to CASSPHLGQGRPDTQYF.

The chain joins TRBV19 to TRBJ2-3; D tentatively fits TRBD1 or TRBD2 (6 bases each). The CDR3 loop spans 16 amino acids. Germline assignment: CDR1 LNHDA and CDR2 SQIVND (reference sequence). V was clipped by 7 bases and J by 3 bases, with 20 bases between them. The CDR3 bases are TGTGCCAGTAATAGGGGGGCGGAAAACATAACAGATACGCAGTATTTT. Residues: CASNRGAENITDTQYF.

This clone was counted once. The chain couples TRBV15 to TRBJ2-3; no firm D call. The V gene's germline CDR1 is LNHNV and CDR2 YYDKDF (reference sequence). CDR3 length equals 16 residues. The V end lost 0 bases, the J end lost 2 bases, and 12 bases lay between the germline ends. The CDR3 reads CATSRDLVSTTDTQYF. Written as DNA, the CDR3 is TGTGCCACCAGCAGAGACCTTGTTTCCACCACAGATACGCAGTATTTT.

The V call is TRBV5-1, the J call TRBJ2-6, with D maybe TRBD1 (5 bases). The germline V gene encodes CDR1 SGHRS and CDR2 YFSETQ. The CDR3 has 15 residues. Trimming removed 3 bases from V and 4 bases from J, with 11 bases in between. As DNA, the CDR3 is TGCGCCAGCAGCTACGGAAGGGGCGGGGCCAACGTCCTGACTTTC. It yields the protein CASSYGRGGANVLTF.